These 12 T cell receptor beta chains came from one sample sequenced in a study of shared clonotypes between healthy human individuals. Some clones are missing from TCRdb's copy, which holds only in-frame ones; the method was immunoSEQ multiplex PCR. In the table there are 2 million to 2.5 million clones, nearly 97% of which are singletons. Sequencing used naive CD4+ T cells sorted from blood. The subset was: CD45RA+ positively selected. The receptor set was obtained from a man aged 18 to 30 in good health.

Comments on this clone: The sample holds other DNA sequences that translate to the same CDR3. The CDR3 reads CASSLGGDSYEQYF. DNA of the CDR3: TGTGCCAGCAGCTTAGGAGGGGACAGCTACGAGCAGTACTTC. The chain links TRBV7-2 to TRBJ2-7, with 7 nucleotides matching TRBD1. The germline gives CDR1 SGHTA, CDR2 FQGNSA. Losses at the gene ends were 1 base for V and 3 bases for J; bases not matched to a gene: 3. This CDR3 contains 14 residues.

This clone was seen only once. V usage is TRBV9 and J usage is TRBJ1-3; D might be TRBD1 (6 bases). The CDR3 length is 13 residues. Trimming removed 3 bases at V and 4 bases at J, with 8 bases between. Germline V gene data show CDR1 as SGDLS and CDR2 as YYNGEE. CDR3 sequence (DNA): TGTGCCAGCAGCGCGGGGGCCGGAAACACCATATATTTT. The encoded protein is CASSAGAGNTIYF.

This chain uses TRBV6-5 with TRBJ1-5, with D unresolved. Per germline, CDR1 MNHEY and CDR2 SVGAGI. This CDR3 is 13 amino acids long. V was trimmed by 6 bases and J by 3 bases, leaving 9 bases between them. The CDR3 region has the DNA TGTGCCAGCAGCCGAAGTGCCAATCAGCCCCAGCATTTT. This encodes CASSRSANQPQHF.

The J gene is TRBJ1-1, the V gene TRBV25-1, with TRBD1 matching over 7 bases. Germline trimming cut 5 bases from V and 2 bases from J; bases unmatched to any gene: 2. The germline V gene has CDR1 MGHDK and CDR2 SYGVNS. The CDR3 totals 13 residues. In DNA form, the CDR3 reads TGTGCCAGCAGTACAGGGGCTAACACTGAAGCTTTCTTT. This codes for CASSTGANTEAFF.

This clone was picked up one time. The V and J genes are TRBV5-5 and TRBJ1-1; D is undetermined. Trimming took off 0 bases at V and 0 bases at J, with 9 bases between the two ends. Germline assignment: CDR1 SGHKS and CDR2 YYEKEE (reference sequence). This CDR3 spans 15 amino acids. The CDR3 here is CASSLVGTMNTEAFF. In DNA form, the CDR3 reads TGTGCCAGCAGCTTGGTGGGCACCATGAACACTGAAGCTTTCTTT.

The chain is built from TRBV5-1 and TRBJ2-7, with 10 positions matching TRBD2. The junction had 8 bases not matched to a gene; V was cut back by 0 bases and J by 2 bases. Per the germline V gene, CDR1 is SGHRS and CDR2 is YFSETQ. This CDR3 comprises 17 residues. Written as DNA, the CDR3 is TGCGCCAGCAGCTTGGGACTAGCGGGCCTTCCCCCCTACGAGCAGTACTTC. Residues: CASSLGLAGLPPYEQYF.

The chain links TRBV11-2 to TRBJ2-1; D may be TRBD2 (7 bases). The CDR3 has 16 residues. Trimming pared 5 bases from V and 0 bases from J, leaving 14 bases between. Germline V gene lookup returns CDR1 SGHAT and CDR2 FQNNGV. The CDR3 nucleotides are TGTGCCAGCAGCCGCGGGGGCGAGAGCTCCTACAATGAGCAGTTCTTC. Amino acids: CASSRGGESSYNEQFF.

The rearrangement links TRBV7-2 to TRBJ2-7; D is perhaps TRBD1 or TRBD2 (6 bases each). In germline, CDR1 is SGHTA, CDR2 FQGNSA. This CDR3 is 15 amino acids long. Trimming stripped 2 bases from V and 3 bases from J, with 14 bases between. CDR3 nucleotides: TGTGCCAGCAGCTTAATCCCGGGGGCGAACTACGAGCAGTACTTC. Translating gives CASSLIPGANYEQYF.

This sequence joins TRBV7-2 and TRBJ2-7; 8 bases are shared with TRBD1. Unmatched junction bases numbered 7, after V lost 5 bases and J lost 4 bases. The germline gives CDR1 SGHTA, CDR2 FQGNSA. This CDR3 is built from 14 residues. CDR3 nucleotide sequence: TGTGCCAGCAGCAACACCAGGGGGCTTTACGAGCAGTACTTC. Translation: CASSNTRGLYEQYF.

V gene TRBV29-1 combines with J gene TRBJ2-1; D is perhaps TRBD2 (5 bases). CDR3 length equals 11 residues. Germline V gene sequence: CDR1 SQVTM, CDR2 ANQGSEA. V was trimmed by 6 bases and J by 5 bases, leaving 8 bases between them. The CDR3 DNA follows: TGCAGCGTCGGGGTAGACAATGAGCAGTTCTTC. Translating gives CSVGVDNEQFF.

As to this clone: The same CDR3 can be traced to other DNA sequences in this sample. The V gene is TRBV9, the J gene TRBJ2-2; D is unresolved. The V gene lost 0 bases and the J gene lost 6 bases, with 6 bases spanning the gap. Germline-derived CDR1 and CDR2 are SGDLS and YYNGEE. This CDR3 is 13 amino acids long. For the CDR3, the DNA is TGTGCCAGCAGCGTAGTTGGGGCCGGGGAGCTGTTTTTT. Translating it yields CASSVVGAGELFF. Looking up the rest from reference TRBV9 and TRBJ2-2 gives the full variable domain: DSGVTQTPKHLITATGQRVTLRCSPRSGDLSVYWYQQSLDQGLQFLIQYYNGEERAKGNILERFSAQQFPDLHSELNLSSLELGDSALYFCASSVVGAGELFFGEGSRLTVL.

CDR3 amino acids: CASSMPLRQGLSIAQPQHF. The CDR3 DNA follows: TGTGCCAGTAGTATGCCGTTGAGACAGGGGCTCTCCATAGCTCAGCCCCAGCATTTT. This sequence joins TRBV19 and TRBJ1-5; 8 bases are a match to TRBD1. This CDR3 spans 19 amino acids. V trimming: 3 bases; J trimming: 6 bases; junction bases outside the gene matches: 19. Germline V gene data show CDR1 as LNHDA and CDR2 as SQIVND (reference sequence).